The clone carrying this T cell receptor beta chain came up many times. Its target is not known. This record comes from a study of CD8 T cells in ankylosing spondylitis. The study's findings and limits: Typical of ankylosing spondylitis blood, it appeared, was a TCR beta motif of under 10 highly homologous variants.

CDR1 MNHEY and CDR2 SMNVEV come from the germline V gene (reference sequence). The V gene end was trimmed by 4 bases and the J gene end by 6 bases; junction bases not matched to a gene: 5. This CDR3 spans 14 amino acids. Generation of TCR beta libraries employed quantitative 5'-RACE incorporating molecular barcodes. TCRdb re-analysed the 5' RACE reads in MiXCR, keeping a single row per CDR3 protein. The sample has about 510,000 distinct CDR3 sequences; approximately 5% are singletons. This receptor was obtained from a male donor with ankylosing spondylitis. The rearrangement links TRBV27 to TRBJ1-5, with 8 bases aligning to TRBD1. The sequencing input was blood, either unsorted or a sorted T cell fraction (not recorded which). CDR3 DNA: TGTGCCAGCAGTTCGACAGGGGCAAGTCAGCCCCAGCATTTT. This translates into CASSSTGASQPQHF.